The sequence of this T cell receptor (beta chain) was determined in a study of blood T cell repertoires in COVID-19 (TCRdb year 2020). A note on the overall study: Samples covering the acute and convalescent phases of COVID-19 were provided by collaborators in the United States, Italy and Spain. The material from the prospective study consisted of cDNA or gDNA derived from T cells, B-cell-depleted T cells, or PBMCs. The dataset comprised deeply sampled blood TCRbeta repertoires from subjects exposed to, actively infected with, or recovered from COVID-19. The repertoires were made available in a free public database intended to serve as a resource for research on the immune response to SARS-CoV-2. Samples were obtained from the ongoing ImmuneRACE study (first 160 participants) and from roughly 1,300 subjects provided by 6 global collaborators. The sample metadata nearly always contained a de-identified subject ID, COVID-19 status, age in years and sex. Where HLA class I and class II types were available, the types were taken from metadata supplied by the sample provider, not from assay-based typing. What the study reported, not specific to this receptor: How much clinical and demographic metadata was included differed by source and by participant, and the metadata was provided uncurated.

Whole blood was collected in K2EDTA tubes by collaborating institutions according to the institutions' own protocols. For TCRbeta analysis, collaborator samples were shipped as frozen whole blood, as isolated PBMCs, or as DNA extracted from either sample type. Details on this clone: Its cognate antigen has yet to be identified. No base quality values were provided; no much bigger clone lies one nucleotide off.

TCRbeta CDR3 regions were amplified from genomic DNA by means of the immunoSEQ Assay, a bias-controlled multiplex PCR. Per the original workflow: Nucleated cell counts per sample were estimated from amplification of reference gene primers within the assay. To quantify the absolute abundance of each unique TCRbeta CDR3 rearrangement, sequence reads were collapsed and filtered. For each sample, productive Simpson clonality was calculated as the square root of Simpson's diversity index over productive rearrangements. The source is immuneACCESS, and TCRdb retained only in-frame sequences with V and J called. Part of the clones is not carried over; for the studies checked, unresolved V genes explain less than half of this, and the remainder is unexplained. That table is the source of V, J and clone size, and D and trimming were worked out from the DNA. The sample data list 150,000 or so clones, and 60% to 85% of these were observed just once. The top ten hold about 1.8% of the sample.

Germline trimming: 4 bases from V, 3 bases from J; junction bases outside gene matches: 6. Spanning cysteine to phenylalanine, the CDR3 consists of 15 amino acids. The entry retains the CDR3 DNA only, 45 bases that are in frame from base 1. The germline V gene specifies KGHSH as CDR1 and LQKENI as CDR2. This receptor chain uses TRBV18 and TRBJ2-7; TRBD1 fits 10 bases in the junction. Input material: peripheral blood. The sequence came from a man older than 75 with acute or convalescent COVID-19. The CDR3 protein is CASSLGTGDHYEQYF. Read as DNA, the sequence is TGTGCCAGCTCACTGGGGACAGGGGACCACTACGAGCAGTACTTC.